This T cell receptor beta chain was recorded in a study of T cells after yellow fever vaccination. MiXCR, applied by TCRdb to the 5' RACE reads, yields one record per CDR3 protein. The sample yields some 170,000 distinct CDR3 sequences, around 8.5% seen once. Germline CDR1 is LNHDA and CDR2 is SQIVND (reference sequence). V was clipped by 4 bases and J by 4 bases, with 13 bases between them. This CDR3 spans 14 amino acids. The V gene is TRBV19, the J gene TRBJ1-1, with D perhaps TRBD1 (5 bases). Specimen: CD8+ T cells sorted from PBMCs, collected 45 days after the yellow fever booster vaccination. The receptor's source is a man aged 18 to 30 who received the YFV17D yellow fever vaccine. CDR3 residues: CASSTATGTTEAFF. The CDR3 DNA reads as TGTGCCAGTAGTACAGCAACGGGGACCACTGAAGCTTTCTTT.